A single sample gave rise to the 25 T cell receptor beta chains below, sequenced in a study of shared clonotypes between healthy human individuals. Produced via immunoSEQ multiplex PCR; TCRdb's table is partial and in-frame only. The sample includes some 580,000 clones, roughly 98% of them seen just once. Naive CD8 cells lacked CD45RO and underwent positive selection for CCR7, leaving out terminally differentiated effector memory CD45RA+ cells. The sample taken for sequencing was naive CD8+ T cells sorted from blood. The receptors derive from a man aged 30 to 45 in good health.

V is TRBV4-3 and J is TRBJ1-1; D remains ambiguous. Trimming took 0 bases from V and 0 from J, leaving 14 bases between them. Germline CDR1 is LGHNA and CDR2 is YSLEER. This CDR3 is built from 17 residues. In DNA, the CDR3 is TGCGCCAGCAGCCAAGATGGTTTCGGGGTAATGAACACTGAAGCTTTCTTT. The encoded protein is CASSQDGFGVMNTEAFF.

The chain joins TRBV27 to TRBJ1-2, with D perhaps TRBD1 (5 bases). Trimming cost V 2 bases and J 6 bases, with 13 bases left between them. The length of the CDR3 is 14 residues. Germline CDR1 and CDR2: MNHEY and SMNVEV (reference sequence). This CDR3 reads CASSLVAGNNGYTF. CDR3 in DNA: TGTGCCAGCAGTTTAGTGGCAGGGAACAATGGCTACACCTTC.

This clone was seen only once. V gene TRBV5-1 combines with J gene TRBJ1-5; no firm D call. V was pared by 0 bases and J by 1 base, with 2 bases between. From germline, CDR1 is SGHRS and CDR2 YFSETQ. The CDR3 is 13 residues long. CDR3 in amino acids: CASSLASNQPQHF. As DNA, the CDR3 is TGCGCCAGCAGCTTGGCAAGCAATCAGCCCCAGCATTTT.

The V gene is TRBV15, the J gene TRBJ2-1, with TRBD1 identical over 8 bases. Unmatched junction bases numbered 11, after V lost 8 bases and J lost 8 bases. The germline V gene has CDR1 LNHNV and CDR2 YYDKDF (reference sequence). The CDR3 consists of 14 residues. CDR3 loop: CATGPRTGWDEQFF. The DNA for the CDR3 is TGTGCCACCGGGCCTAGGACAGGGTGGGATGAGCAGTTCTTC.

The CDR3 coding sequence is TGTGCCAGCAGCCCCATCGGGGCTAGCACAGATACGCAGTATTTT. This translates into CASSPIGASTDTQYF. The chain recombines TRBV2 with TRBJ2-3; D is tentatively TRBD1 or TRBD2 (5 bases each). Germline V gene data show CDR1 as SNHLY and CDR2 as FYNNEI. V lost 6 bases to trimming and J lost 0 bases, with 13 bases between them. The CDR3 totals 15 residues.

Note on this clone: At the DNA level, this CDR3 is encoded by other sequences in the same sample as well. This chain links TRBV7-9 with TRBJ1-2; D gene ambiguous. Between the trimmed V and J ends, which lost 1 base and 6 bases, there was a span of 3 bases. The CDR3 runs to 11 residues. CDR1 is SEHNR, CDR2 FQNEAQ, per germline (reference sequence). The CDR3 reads CASSLVDGYTF. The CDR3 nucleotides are TGTGCCAGCAGCTTAGTGGATGGCTACACCTTC.

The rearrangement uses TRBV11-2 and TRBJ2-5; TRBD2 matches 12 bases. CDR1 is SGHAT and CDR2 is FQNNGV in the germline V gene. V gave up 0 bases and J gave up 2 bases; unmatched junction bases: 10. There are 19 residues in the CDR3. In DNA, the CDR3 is TGTGCCAGCAGCTTAGATTATCTAGCGGGAGGGCCGAAACAAGAGACCCAGTACTTC. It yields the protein CASSLDYLAGGPKQETQYF.

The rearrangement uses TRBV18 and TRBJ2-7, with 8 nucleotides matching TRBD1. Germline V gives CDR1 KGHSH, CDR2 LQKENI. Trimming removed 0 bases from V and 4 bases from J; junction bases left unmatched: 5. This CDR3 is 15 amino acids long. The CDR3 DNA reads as TGTGCCAGCTCACCACCGAGGACAGGGATGTACGAGCAGTACTTC. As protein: CASSPPRTGMYEQYF. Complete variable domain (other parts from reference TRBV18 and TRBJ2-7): NAGVMQNPRHLVRRRGQEARLRCSPMKGHSHVYWYRQLPEEGLKFMVYLQKENIIDESGMPKERFSAEFPKEGPSILRIQQVVRGDSAAYFCASSPPRTGMYEQYFGPGTRLTVT.

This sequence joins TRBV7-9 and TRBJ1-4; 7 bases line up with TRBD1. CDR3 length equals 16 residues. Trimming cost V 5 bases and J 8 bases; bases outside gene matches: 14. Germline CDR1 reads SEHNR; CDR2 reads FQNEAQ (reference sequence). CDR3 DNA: TGTGCCAGCAGCCCCGAGGGAGGGGGCGCCTGGGAAAAACTGTTTTTT. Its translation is CASSPEGGGAWEKLFF.

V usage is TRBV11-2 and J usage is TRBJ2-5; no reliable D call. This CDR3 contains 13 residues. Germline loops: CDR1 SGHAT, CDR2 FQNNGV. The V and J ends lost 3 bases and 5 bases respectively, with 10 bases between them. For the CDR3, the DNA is TGTGCCAGCAGCTTTTCCGCGGTCGAGACCCAGTACTTC. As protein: CASSFSAVETQYF. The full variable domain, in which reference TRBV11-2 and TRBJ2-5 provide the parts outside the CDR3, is EAGVAQSPRYKIIEKRQSVAFWCNPISGHATLYWYQQILGQGPKLLIQFQNNGVVDDSQLPKDRFSAERLKGVDSTLKIQPAKLEDSAVYLCASSFSAVETQYFGPGTRLLVL.

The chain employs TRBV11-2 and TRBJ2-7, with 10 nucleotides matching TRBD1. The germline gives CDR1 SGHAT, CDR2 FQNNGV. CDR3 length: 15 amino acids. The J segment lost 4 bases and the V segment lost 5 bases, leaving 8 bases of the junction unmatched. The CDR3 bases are TGTGCCAGCAGCCGGGACAGGGGAAGGGTTTACGAGCAGTACTTC. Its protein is CASSRDRGRVYEQYF.

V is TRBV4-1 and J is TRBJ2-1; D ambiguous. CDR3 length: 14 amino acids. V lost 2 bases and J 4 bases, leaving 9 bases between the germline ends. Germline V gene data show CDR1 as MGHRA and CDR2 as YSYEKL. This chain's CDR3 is CASSQRQGYNEQFF. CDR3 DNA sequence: TGCGCCAGCAGCCAAAGGCAAGGATACAATGAGCAGTTCTTC.

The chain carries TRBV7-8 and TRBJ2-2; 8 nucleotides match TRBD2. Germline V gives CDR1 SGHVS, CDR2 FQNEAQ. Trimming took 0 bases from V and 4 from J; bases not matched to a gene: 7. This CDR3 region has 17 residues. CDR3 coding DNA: TGTGCCAGCAGCTTAGCGGCTAGCGGGTATATCACCGGGGAGCTGTTTTTT. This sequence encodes CASSLAASGYITGELFF.

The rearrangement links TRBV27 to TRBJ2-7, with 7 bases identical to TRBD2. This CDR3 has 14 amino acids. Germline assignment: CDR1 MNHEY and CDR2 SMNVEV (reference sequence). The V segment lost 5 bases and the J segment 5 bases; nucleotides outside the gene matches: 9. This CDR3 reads CASSPGLRQDEQYF. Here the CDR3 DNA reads TGTGCCAGCAGTCCGGGACTAAGGCAGGACGAGCAGTACTTC.

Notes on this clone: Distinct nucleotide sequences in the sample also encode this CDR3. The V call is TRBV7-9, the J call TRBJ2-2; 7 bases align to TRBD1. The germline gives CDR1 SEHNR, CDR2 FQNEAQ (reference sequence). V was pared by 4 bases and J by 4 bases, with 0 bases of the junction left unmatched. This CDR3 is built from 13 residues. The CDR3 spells CASSYRGTGELFF. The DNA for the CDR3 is TGTGCCAGCAGCTACAGGGGCACCGGGGAGCTGTTTTTT.

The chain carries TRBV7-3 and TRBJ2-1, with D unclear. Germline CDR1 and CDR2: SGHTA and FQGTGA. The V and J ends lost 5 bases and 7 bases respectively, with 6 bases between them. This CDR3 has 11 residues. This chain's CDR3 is CASSVGNEQFF. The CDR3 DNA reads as TGTGCCAGCAGCGTAGGTAATGAGCAGTTCTTC.

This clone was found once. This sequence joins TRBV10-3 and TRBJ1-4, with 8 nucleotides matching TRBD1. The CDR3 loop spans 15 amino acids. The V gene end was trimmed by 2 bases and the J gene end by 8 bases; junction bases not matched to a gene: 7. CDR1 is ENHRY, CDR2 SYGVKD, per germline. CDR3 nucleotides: TGTGCCATCAGTGAGCAGGGGGCACCTGGAGAAAAACTGTTTTTT. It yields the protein CAISEQGAPGEKLFF.

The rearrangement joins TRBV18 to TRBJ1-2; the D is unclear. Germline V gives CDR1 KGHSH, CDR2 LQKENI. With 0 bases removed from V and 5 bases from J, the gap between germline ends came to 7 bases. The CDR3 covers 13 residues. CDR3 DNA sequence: TGTGCCAGCTCACCACCAGGTTCTTATGGCTACACCTTC. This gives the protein CASSPPGSYGYTF.

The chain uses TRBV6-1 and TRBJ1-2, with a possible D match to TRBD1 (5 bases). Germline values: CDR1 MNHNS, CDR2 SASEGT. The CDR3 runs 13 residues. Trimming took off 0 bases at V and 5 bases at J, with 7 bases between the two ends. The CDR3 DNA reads TGTGCCAGCAGTGAAGCGGGGGGATATGGCTACACCTTC. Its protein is CASSEAGGYGYTF.

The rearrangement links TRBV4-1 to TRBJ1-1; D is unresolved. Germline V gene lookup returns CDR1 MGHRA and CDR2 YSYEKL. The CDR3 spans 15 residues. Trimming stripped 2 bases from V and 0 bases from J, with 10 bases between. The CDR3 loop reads CASSQMNRVNTEAFF. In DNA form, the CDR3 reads TGCGCCAGCAGCCAAATGAACAGAGTGAACACTGAAGCTTTCTTT.

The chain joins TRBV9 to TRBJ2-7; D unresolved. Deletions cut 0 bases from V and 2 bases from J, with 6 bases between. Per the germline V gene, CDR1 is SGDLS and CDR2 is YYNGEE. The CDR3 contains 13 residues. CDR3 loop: CASSVESAYEQYF. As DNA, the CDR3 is TGTGCCAGCAGCGTAGAATCGGCCTACGAGCAGTACTTC.

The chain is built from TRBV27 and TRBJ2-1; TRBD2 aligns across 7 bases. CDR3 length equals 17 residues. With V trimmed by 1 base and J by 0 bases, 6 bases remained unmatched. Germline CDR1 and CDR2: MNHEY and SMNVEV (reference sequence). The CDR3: CASSLWGGSSSYNEQFF. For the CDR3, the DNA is TGTGCCAGCAGTTTATGGGGCGGGAGCAGCTCCTACAATGAGCAGTTCTTC.

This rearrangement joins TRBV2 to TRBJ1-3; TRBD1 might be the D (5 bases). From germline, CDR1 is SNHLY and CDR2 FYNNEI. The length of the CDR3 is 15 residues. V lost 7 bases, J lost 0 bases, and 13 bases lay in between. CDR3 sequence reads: CASNKDTSSGNTIYF. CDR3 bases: TGTGCCAGCAATAAGGACACATCCTCTGGAAACACCATATATTTT.

DNA for the CDR3: TGTGCCTGGAGCATCAGGGCTAATGAAAAACTGTTTTTT. Translated: CAWSIRANEKLFF. The chain combines TRBV30 with TRBJ1-4; D may be TRBD1 (5 bases). Trimming removed 3 bases from V and 3 bases from J, with 8 bases in between. The CDR3 extends over 13 amino acids. The germline V gene has CDR1 GTSNPN and CDR2 SVGIG (reference sequence). The full variable domain, with the rest looked up from reference TRBV30 and TRBJ1-4, is SQTIHQWPATLVQPVGSPLSLECTVEGTSNPNLYWYRQAAGRGLQLLFYSVGIGQISSEVPQNLSASRPQDRQFILSSKKLLLSDSGFYLCAWSIRANEKLFFGSGTQLSVL.

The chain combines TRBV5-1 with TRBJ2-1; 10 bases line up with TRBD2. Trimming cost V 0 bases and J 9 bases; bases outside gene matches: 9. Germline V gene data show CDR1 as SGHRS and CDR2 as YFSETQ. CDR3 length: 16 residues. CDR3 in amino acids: CASSLAISGRGFEQFF. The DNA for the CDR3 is TGCGCCAGCAGCTTGGCCATAAGCGGGAGGGGATTTGAGCAGTTCTTC.